A selection of T cell receptor beta chains follows, all from one sample in a study of cytomegalovirus exposure and HLA in healthy donors. Profiled with immunoSEQ multiplex PCR; TCRdb holds only in-frame clones, not every one. The repertoire holds more than 95,000 clones, with about nine tenths as singletons. Sequenced input: PBMCs. Receptors originate from a young man in good health and CMV-seropositive. CDR3s include the opening cysteine and the closing phenylalanine or tryptophan. D genes are given only for firm matches. Where a row states a size, it is once, few, many or the class of an expanded clone; other rows omit it.

V,D,J,size,length,DNA,CDR3
TRBV5-1,TRBD1,TRBJ2-5,NA,14,TGCGCCAGCAGCCGGACAGGGGTAGGAGAGACCCAGTACTTC,CASSRTGVGETQYF
TRBV5-8,TRBD1,TRBJ1-5,NA,16,TGTGCCAGCAGCTTGGGATGGGACAGAAGCAATCAGCCCCAGCATTTT,CASSLGWDRSNQPQHF
TRBV7-9,TRBD1,TRBJ2-1,NA,16,TGTGCCAGCAGCTTACTCCGGGACAGGAGCCTGGATGAGCAGTTCTTC,CASSLLRDRSLDEQFF
TRBV25-1,NA,TRBJ1-5,NA,14,TGTGCCAGCAGTGAGGGGGGGAGCAATCAGCCCCAGCATTTT,CASSEGGSNQPQHF
TRBV18,TRBD2,TRBJ2-3,NA,17,TGTGCCAGCTCACCACCGGCAGCGGGACGCATCACAGATACGCAGTATTTT,CASSPPAAGRITDTQYF
TRBV2,TRBD2,TRBJ2-1,NA,15,TGTGCCAGCAAAGGTAGCGGGGGGGCCTACAATGAGCAGTTCTTC,CASKGSGGAYNEQFF
TRBV4-2,NA,TRBJ1-5,NA,17,TGTGCCAGCAGCCAAGGGGGAGGGAATCTGCCTCATCAGCCCCAGCATTTT,CASSQGGGNLPHQPQHF
TRBV28,NA,TRBJ1-1,NA,15,TGTGCCAGCAGTTTTAGCGTACAGGGGAACACTGAAGCTTTCTTT,CASSFSVQGNTEAFF
TRBV7-2,TRBD1,TRBJ1-4,NA,15,TGTGCCAGCAGCCAACGGGACAGACCGAATGAAAAACTGTTTTTT,CASSQRDRPNEKLFF
TRBV19,NA,TRBJ1-6,NA,16,TGTGCCAGTAGTATCGGGACACAAGGGATGGTTTCACCCCTCCACTTT,CASSIGTQGMVSPLHF
TRBV6-5,NA,TRBJ2-3,NA,14,TGTGCCAGCAGCCCCAAGCGTATCCCAGATACGCAGTATTTT,CASSPKRIPDTQYF
TRBV10-2,NA,TRBJ1-5,NA,14,TGCGCCAGCAGTGAGTCGACTAAGGCTCAGCCCCAGCATTTT,CASSESTKAQPQHF
TRBV28,NA,TRBJ2-7,NA,13,TGTGCCAGCAGTTTACAGGGCCCCTACGAGCAGTACTTC,CASSLQGPYEQYF
TRBV27,NA,TRBJ2-7,NA,11,TGTGCCAGCAGTCAGGGATACGAGCAGTACTTC,CASSQGYEQYF
TRBV30,NA,TRBJ2-7,NA,12,TGTGCCTGGAGTCTGCAACGGGGGGAGCAGTACTTC,CAWSLQRGEQYF
TRBV30,TRBD1,TRBJ1-2,NA,16,TGTGCCTGGAGTCCCCTTGGGACAGGGGATATTAATGGCTACACCTTC,CAWSPLGTGDINGYTF
TRBV7-2,TRBD1,TRBJ1-5,NA,16,TGTGCCAGCAGCCCCAGGGGGGCAGTTAGCAATCAGCCCCAGCATTTT,CASSPRGAVSNQPQHF
TRBV5-1,NA,TRBJ1-1,NA,15,TGCGCCAGCAGCCTGATTGGGGGGTCGAACACTGAAGCTTTCTTT,CASSLIGGSNTEAFF
TRBV7-9,TRBD1,TRBJ2-1,NA,15,TGTGCCAGCAGCTTGGACAGGGGGCCCTACAATGAGCAGTTCTTC,CASSLDRGPYNEQFF
TRBV5-5,NA,TRBJ1-1,NA,13,TGTGCCAGCAGCTACCTACAGGTCACTGAAGCTTTCTTT,CASSYLQVTEAFF
TRBV4-1,TRBD1,TRBJ1-1,NA,15,TGCGCCAGCAGCCATCGACAGGGGAGGGTCACTGAAGCTTTCTTT,CASSHRQGRVTEAFF
TRBV7-8,NA,TRBJ1-6,NA,17,TGTGCCAGCAGCTTAGAACCGGGAAGCTACTATAATTCACCCCTCCACTTT,CASSLEPGSYYNSPLHF
TRBV10-1,TRBD1,TRBJ1-2,NA,14,TGCGCCAGCAGTGAGACCCGGACAGGTCTGGGCTACACCTTC,CASSETRTGLGYTF
TRBV28,NA,TRBJ1-3,NA,15,TGTGCCAGCAGTAGGGGCCGTAGCTCTGGAAACACCATATATTTT,CASSRGRSSGNTIYF
TRBV10-2,NA,TRBJ2-7,once,13,TGCGCCAGCAGAACACAGGGCACCTACGAGCAGTACTTC,CASRTQGTYEQYF
TRBV7-2,NA,TRBJ2-1,NA,12,TGTGCCAGCAGCTTTACCTACAATGAGCAGTTCTTC,CASSFTYNEQFF
TRBV5-5,NA,TRBJ1-6,NA,14,TGTGCCAGCACCGAGAGCTCCTATAATTCACCCCTCCACTTT,CASTESSYNSPLHF
TRBV5-1,NA,TRBJ1-4,NA,15,TGCGCCAGCAGCTTGGGGGCAGGTGGTAATGAAAAACTGTTTTTT,CASSLGAGGNEKLFF
TRBV4-1,TRBD1,TRBJ1-6,NA,15,TGCGCCAGCAGCCCTGCCCAGGGGGCATTGTCACCCCTCCACTTT,CASSPAQGALSPLHF
TRBV20-1,NA,TRBJ1-3,NA,11,TGCAGTGCTAAAGCGGGAAACACCATATATTTT,CSAKAGNTIYF
TRBV18,NA,TRBJ2-1,NA,11,TGTGCCAGCTCACCACTAAATGAGCAGTTCTTC,CASSPLNEQFF
TRBV7-2,NA,TRBJ1-3,NA,16,TGTGCCAGCAGCTTAGCGCTTCCCCAGGGCGGAAACACCATATATTTT,CASSLALPQGGNTIYF
TRBV19,NA,TRBJ2-1,NA,11,TGTGCCAGTAGTATAGGACAGGAGCAGTTCTTC,CASSIGQEQFF
TRBV20-1,NA,TRBJ1-2,NA,11,TGCAGTGCCCTGGGGGGGTCTGGCTACACCTTC,CSALGGSGYTF
TRBV6-1,NA,TRBJ1-1,NA,14,TGTGCCAGCAGTGAAGCAGGGGCGGACACTGAAGCTTTCTTT,CASSEAGADTEAFF
TRBV29-1,TRBD1,TRBJ1-2,NA,14,TGCAGCGTCGATGGAACAGGGGTCGGCTATGGCTACACCTTC,CSVDGTGVGYGYTF
TRBV6-1,NA,TRBJ2-2,NA,15,TGTGCCAGCAGCAAGGGGGTAACGAACACCGGGGAGCTGTTTTTT,CASSKGVTNTGELFF
TRBV19,TRBD2,TRBJ2-5,NA,17,TGTGCCAGTAGTATAGGGCGGGGGGGCAGGTTTACAGAGACCCAGTACTTC,CASSIGRGGRFTETQYF
TRBV4-3,NA,TRBJ2-3,NA,14,TGCGCCAGCAGCCAAGACTTTCTCACAGATACGCAGTATTTT,CASSQDFLTDTQYF
TRBV27,TRBD1,TRBJ1-2,NA,15,TGTGCCAGCAGTTCTAGGGACAGCCCACCCTATGGCTACACCTTC,CASSSRDSPPYGYTF